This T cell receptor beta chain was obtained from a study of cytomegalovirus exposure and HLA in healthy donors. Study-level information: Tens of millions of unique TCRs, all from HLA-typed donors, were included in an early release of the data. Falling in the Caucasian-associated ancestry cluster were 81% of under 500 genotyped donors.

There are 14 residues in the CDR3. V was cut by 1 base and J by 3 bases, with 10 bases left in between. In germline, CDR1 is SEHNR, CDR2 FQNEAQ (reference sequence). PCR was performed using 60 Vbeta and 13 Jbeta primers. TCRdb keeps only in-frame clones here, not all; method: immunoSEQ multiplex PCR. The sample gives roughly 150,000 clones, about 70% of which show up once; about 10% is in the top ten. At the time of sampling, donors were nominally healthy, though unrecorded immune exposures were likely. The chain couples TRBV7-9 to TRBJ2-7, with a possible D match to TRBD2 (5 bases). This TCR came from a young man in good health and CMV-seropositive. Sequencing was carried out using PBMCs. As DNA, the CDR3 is TGTGCCAGCAGCTTAGTAGTGGGAGACTACGAGCAGTACTTC. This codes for CASSLVVGDYEQYF.